The sequence of this TCR beta chain was determined in a study of TIL therapy for anti-PD-1-resistant metastatic lung cancer. The immunoSEQ assay was v3. Using immunoSEQ multiplex PCR, the repertoire was profiled, and TCRdb retains in-frame clones only, with some absent. The table shows 20,000 to 25,000 clones, with around 79% occurring only once. Time point specified: pre-treatment sample, taken before nivolumab and TIL therapy. The V gene end was trimmed by 11 bases and the J gene end by 5 bases; junction bases not matched to a gene: 7. The CDR3 is 13 residues long. The germline CDR1 and CDR2 sequences are SGHTA and FQGNSA.

The chain uses TRBV7-2 and TRBJ2-3, with 10 bases aligning to TRBD2. Material: blood, obtained at baseline. The clonotype originates from a person aged 25 to 80 with non-small cell lung cancer. CDR3 sequence: CASGKREGDTQYF. The DNA of the CDR3 is TGTGCCTCTGGGAAGCGGGAGGGAGATACGCAGTATTTT.